This TCR beta chain was sequenced for a study of molecular identifiers for immune sequencing clone quantification. Study observations and caveats: Spiked Jurkat TCR RNA equivalent to one cell reportedly surfaced among over 850,000 naive cells. Highly expanded clone sizes could end up underestimated if a barcode were shared by identical TCR molecules. Over 97% of effector molecules, but under 1% in naive cells, were held by clones with more than 20 RNA copies.

This clonotype was counted at least ten times. Its antigen is unidentified. Researchers sorted naive CD8 T cells as cells that were CD8+CD4-CCR7+CD45RA+. Using its own MiXCR run on the PCR reads, TCRdb lists one record per CDR3 protein. The sample shows 35,000 to 45,000 distinct CDR3 sequences, 18% of them seen only once. The material sequenced was naive CD8+ T cells from blood, with Jurkat cell RNA spiked in. Subset indicated: FACS-sorted CD8+CD4-CCR7+CD45RA+ naive T cells. The sequence came from a human donor in good health. Some libraries in this study had Jurkat cell RNA spiked in.

The chain's CDR3 is CASSLFGYEQFF. The CDR3 coding sequence is TGCGCCAGCAGCTTGTTTGGCTATGAGCAGTTCTTC. The chain is built from TRBV5-1 and TRBJ2-1; D unresolved. Germline CDR1 is SGHRS and CDR2 is YFSETQ. This CDR3 region has 12 residues. With 1 base removed from V and 8 bases from J, the gap between germline ends came to 7 bases.